The source of this TCR beta chain is a study of cytomegalovirus exposure and HLA in healthy donors. Primers for the PCR totalled 60 Vbeta and 13 Jbeta. TCRdb keeps only in-frame clones here, not all; method: immunoSEQ multiplex PCR. The sample totals some 130,000 clones. Trimming left V 3 bases short and J 9 bases short, with 15 bases between. Germline CDR1 reads SGHNT; CDR2 reads YYREEE (reference sequence). This CDR3 comprises 13 residues. Sequenced sample: PBMCs. The TCR comes from a middle-aged woman in good health and CMV-seropositive. The V gene is TRBV5-4, the J gene TRBJ2-5; maybe TRBD1 (5 bases). In DNA, the CDR3 is TGTGCCAGCAGCTCGACGGACAAGAAGCCCCAGTACTTC. It codes for CASSSTDKKPQYF.